This T cell receptor (beta chain) derives from a study of T cells in Graves' hyperthyroidism and ophthalmopathy. Study overall: Prior to any treatment, at the point of initial diagnosis, peripheral blood was collected.

TCR beta CDR3 sequences were amplified from RNA transcripts. Using the HTBI primer set, a first-round RT-PCR was run on the TCR CDR3. TCRdb reprocessed the multiplex PCR reads via MiXCR and lists one record per CDR3 protein. The repertoire holds approximately 380,000 distinct CDR3 sequences, 19% seen once, with about 3.7% in the top ten. Whole-study results and caveats: Ophthalmopathy, which appeared later, was predicted by the model a median around 6.5 months before onset.

Graves' hyperthyroidism is called stable when ophthalmopathy does not progress within 18 months. In its sample, this clonotype was seen a few times. Its target is unknown. In germline, CDR1 is SNHLY, CDR2 FYNNEI. The ends were cut back, 7 bases at V and 0 bases at J, with 16 bases in the middle. The CDR3 runs 15 residues. The sequence came from a woman aged 18-35 years with Graves' hyperthyroidism. The V and J genes are TRBV2 and TRBJ2-7; possible D gene TRBD2, 5 bases. The sample taken for sequencing was blood. CDR3 amino acids: CASTQGLLSSYEQYF. In DNA, the CDR3 is TGTGCCAGCACCCAAGGACTTTTAAGCTCCTACGAGCAGTACTTC.